The T cell receptor beta chain described here comes from a study of response to subunit inactivated influenza vaccine. Overall study findings and caveats: Authors suggested few new T cells are recruited by each seasonal influenza vaccination.

To note about this clonotype: Its antigen is not known.

Germline trimming cut 5 bases from V and 1 base from J; bases unmatched to any gene: 13. Germline loops: CDR1 SGHRS, CDR2 YFSETQ. This CDR3 spans 17 amino acids. Via MiXCR, TCRdb re-called the RT-PCR reads, giving one row per CDR3 protein. The sample has 250,000 to 350,000 distinct CDR3 sequences, over 20% seen once. This TCR was sampled from a man aged 50-75 years who received an inactivated influenza vaccine. The material sequenced was PBMCs from blood, taken about 20 months after vaccination. The chain joins TRBV5-1 to TRBJ2-3; 7 nucleotides align to TRBD2. The CDR3 protein is CASSPGRWEGRTDTQYF. The CDR3 DNA sequence: TGCGCCAGCAGTCCAGGGCGGTGGGAGGGCCGCACAGATACGCAGTATTTT.